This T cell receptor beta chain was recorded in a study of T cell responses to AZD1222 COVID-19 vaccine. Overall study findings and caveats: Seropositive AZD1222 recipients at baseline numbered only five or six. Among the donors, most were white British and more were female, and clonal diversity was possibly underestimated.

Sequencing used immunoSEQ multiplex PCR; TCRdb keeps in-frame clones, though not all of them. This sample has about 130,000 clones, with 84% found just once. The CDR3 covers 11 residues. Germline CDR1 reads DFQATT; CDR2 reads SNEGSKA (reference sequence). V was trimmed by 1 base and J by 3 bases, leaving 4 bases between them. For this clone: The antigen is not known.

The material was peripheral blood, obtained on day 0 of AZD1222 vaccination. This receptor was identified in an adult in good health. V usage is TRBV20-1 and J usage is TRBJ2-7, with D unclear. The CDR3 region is CSARVVYEQYF. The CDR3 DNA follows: TGCAGTGCTAGAGTAGTCTACGAGCAGTACTTC.